This T cell receptor beta chain came from a study of lung T cells in sarcoidosis with Löfgren's syndrome. Study as a whole: Analyses focused on Löfgren's syndrome patients. Findings of the study overall: Löfgren's syndrome patients reportedly showed greatest TRAV12-1 and TRBV2 expansion versus controls. Multiple Löfgren's syndrome patients reportedly shared TRAV12-1 and TRBV2 CDR3 motifs.

The CDR3 has 14 amino acids. CDR1 MNHNS and CDR2 SASEGT come from the germline V gene. The V and J ends lost 3 bases and 6 bases respectively, with 13 bases between them. A note on this clonotype: What it binds is not known.

TCRdb re-analysed the reads in MiXCR, keeping a single row per CDR3 protein. The table lists some 2,100 distinct CDR3 sequences, around 20% of them singletons. Sequencing was done on a sample of CD4+ T cells from bronchoalveolar lavage. The TCR was taken from a human donor with sarcoidosis (Löfgren's syndrome or another form), or a control subject (not recorded which). V gene TRBV6-1 combines with J gene TRBJ2-3, with D tentatively TRBD2 (5 bases). The chain's CDR3 is CASSEALRGDTQYF. The CDR3 DNA reads TGTGCCAGCAGTGAGGCGCTTCGAGGGGATACGCAGTATTTT.